The entry below gives a single TCR beta chain sequence along with its context. Enrollment of patients from Seattle took place during active infection, with longitudinal follow-up. This sample was taken from a study of blood T cell repertoires in COVID-19. As for the study in general: Nucleic acid was either cDNA or gDNA, and it came from T cells, B-cell-depleted T cells, or PBMCs.

The CDR3 length is 15 residues. Germline loops: CDR1 KGHSH, CDR2 LQKENI. Between the trimmed V and J ends, which lost 3 bases and 6 bases, there was a span of 15 bases. Assay: immunoSEQ multiplex PCR; the TCRdb copy retains only in-frame clones and omits some. The sample consists of roughly 100,000 clones, 80% to 95% of them appearing once. J is TRBJ2-1 and V is TRBV18, with D possibly being TRBD2 (6 bases). The sample was peripheral blood. The source of this sequence is a woman aged 45-65 years with COVID-19, enrolled during active disease. The CDR3 reads CASSPPGTLGNEQFF. DNA for the CDR3: TGTGCCAGCTCACCCCCAGGGACTTTGGGCAATGAGCAGTTCTTC.